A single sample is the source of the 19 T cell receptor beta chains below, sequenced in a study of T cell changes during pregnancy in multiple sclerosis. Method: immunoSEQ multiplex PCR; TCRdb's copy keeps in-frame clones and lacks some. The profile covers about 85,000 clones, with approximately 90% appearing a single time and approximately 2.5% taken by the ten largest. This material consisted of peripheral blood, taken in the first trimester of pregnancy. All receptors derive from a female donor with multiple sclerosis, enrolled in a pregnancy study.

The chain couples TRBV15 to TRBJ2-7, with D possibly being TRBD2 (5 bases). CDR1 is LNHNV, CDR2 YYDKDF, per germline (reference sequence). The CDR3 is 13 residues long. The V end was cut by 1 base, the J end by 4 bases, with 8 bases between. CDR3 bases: TGTGCCACCAGCAGAGGACCGGGGTACGAGCAGTACTTC. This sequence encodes CATSRGPGYEQYF.

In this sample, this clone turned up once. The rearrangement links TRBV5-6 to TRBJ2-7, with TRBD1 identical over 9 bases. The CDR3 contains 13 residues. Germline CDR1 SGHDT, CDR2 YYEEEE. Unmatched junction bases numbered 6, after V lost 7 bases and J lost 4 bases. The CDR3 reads CASGRGQGYEQYF. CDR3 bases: TGTGCCAGCGGACGGGGACAGGGTTACGAGCAGTACTTC.

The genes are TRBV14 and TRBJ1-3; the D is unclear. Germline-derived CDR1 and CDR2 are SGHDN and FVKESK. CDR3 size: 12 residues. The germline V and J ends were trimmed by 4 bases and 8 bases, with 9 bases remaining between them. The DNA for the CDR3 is TGTGCCAGCAGCCCCTTCGGGTACACCATATATTTT. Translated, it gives CASSPFGYTIYF.

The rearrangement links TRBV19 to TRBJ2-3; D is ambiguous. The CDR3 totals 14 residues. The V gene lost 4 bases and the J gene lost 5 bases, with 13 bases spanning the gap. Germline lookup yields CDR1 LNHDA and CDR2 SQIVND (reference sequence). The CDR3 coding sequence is TGTGCCAGTAGTACTGCTAGGATTCTAGATACGCAGTATTTT. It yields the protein CASSTARILDTQYF.

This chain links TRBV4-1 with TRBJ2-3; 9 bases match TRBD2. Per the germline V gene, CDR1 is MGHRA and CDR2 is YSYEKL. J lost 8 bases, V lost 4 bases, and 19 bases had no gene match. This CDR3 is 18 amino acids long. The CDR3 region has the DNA TGCGCCAGCAGCCGTTCGCCCTTTAGCGGGGGACTAGGGGGTACGCAGTATTTT. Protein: CASSRSPFSGGLGGTQYF.

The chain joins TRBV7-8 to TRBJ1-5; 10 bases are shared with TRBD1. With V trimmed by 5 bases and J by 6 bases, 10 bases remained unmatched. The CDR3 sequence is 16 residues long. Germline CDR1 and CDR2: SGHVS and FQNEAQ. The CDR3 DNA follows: TGTGCCAGCAGCAAGAACCGGGACAGGGGAGGTCAGCCCCAGCATTTT. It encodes CASSKNRDRGGQPQHF.

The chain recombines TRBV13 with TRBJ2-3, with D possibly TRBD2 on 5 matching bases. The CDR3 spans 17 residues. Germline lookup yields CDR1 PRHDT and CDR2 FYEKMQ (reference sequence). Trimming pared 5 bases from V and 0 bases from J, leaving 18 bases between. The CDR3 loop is CASSRRTGKPSTDTQYF. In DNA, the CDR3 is TGTGCCAGCAGCCGGCGGACTGGGAAACCTAGCACAGATACGCAGTATTTT. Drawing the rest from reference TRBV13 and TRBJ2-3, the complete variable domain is AAGVIQSPRHLIKEKRETATLKCYPIPRHDTVYWYQQGPGQDPQFLISFYEKMQSDKGSIPDRFSAQQFSDYHSELNMSSLELGDSALYFCASSRRTGKPSTDTQYFGPGTRLTVL.

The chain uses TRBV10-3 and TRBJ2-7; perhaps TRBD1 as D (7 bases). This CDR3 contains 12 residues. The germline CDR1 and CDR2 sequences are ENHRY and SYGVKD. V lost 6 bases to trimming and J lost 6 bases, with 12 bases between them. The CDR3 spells CAISQGGLEQYF. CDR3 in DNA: TGTGCCATCAGCCAGGGGGGTCTCGAGCAGTACTTC.

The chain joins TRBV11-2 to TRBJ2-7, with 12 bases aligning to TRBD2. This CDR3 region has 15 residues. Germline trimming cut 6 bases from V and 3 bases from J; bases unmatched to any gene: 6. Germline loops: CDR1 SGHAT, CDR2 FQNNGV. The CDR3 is CASRGLAGLYYEQYF. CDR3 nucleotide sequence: TGTGCCAGCAGGGGACTAGCGGGCCTTTACTACGAGCAGTACTTC.

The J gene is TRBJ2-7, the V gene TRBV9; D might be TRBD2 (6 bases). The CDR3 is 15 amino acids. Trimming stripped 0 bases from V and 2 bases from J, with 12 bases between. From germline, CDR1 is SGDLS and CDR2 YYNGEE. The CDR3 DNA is TGTGCCAGCAGCGTAGCGGGGACTTCCGCCTACGAGCAGTACTTC. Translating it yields CASSVAGTSAYEQYF.

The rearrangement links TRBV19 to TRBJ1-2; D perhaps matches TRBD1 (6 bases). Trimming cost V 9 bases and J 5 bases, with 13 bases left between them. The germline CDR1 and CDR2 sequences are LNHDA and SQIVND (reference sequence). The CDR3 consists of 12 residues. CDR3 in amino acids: CASLQGSYGYTF. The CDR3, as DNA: TGTGCCAGCTTACAGGGAAGTTATGGCTACACCTTC.

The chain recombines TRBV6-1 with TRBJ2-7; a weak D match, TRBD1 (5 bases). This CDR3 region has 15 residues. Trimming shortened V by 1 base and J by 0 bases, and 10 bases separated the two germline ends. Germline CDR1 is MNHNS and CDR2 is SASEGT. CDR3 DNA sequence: TGTGCCAGCAGTGAAGGCTTCCAGGGCTCCTACGAGCAGTACTTC. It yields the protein CASSEGFQGSYEQYF.

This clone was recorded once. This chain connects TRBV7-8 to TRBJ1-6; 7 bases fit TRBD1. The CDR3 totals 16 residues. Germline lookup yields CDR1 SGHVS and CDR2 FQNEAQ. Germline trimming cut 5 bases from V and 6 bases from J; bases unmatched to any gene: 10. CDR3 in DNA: TGTGCCAGCAGCGGCGACAGGGATAGGCTTAATTCACCCCTCCACTTT. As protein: CASSGDRDRLNSPLHF.

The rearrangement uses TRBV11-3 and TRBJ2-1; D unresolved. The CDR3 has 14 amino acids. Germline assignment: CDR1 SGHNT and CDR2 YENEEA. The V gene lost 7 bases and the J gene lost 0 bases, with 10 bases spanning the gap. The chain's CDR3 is CASNPTSSYNEQFF. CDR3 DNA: TGTGCCAGCAACCCTACGAGCTCCTACAATGAGCAGTTCTTC.

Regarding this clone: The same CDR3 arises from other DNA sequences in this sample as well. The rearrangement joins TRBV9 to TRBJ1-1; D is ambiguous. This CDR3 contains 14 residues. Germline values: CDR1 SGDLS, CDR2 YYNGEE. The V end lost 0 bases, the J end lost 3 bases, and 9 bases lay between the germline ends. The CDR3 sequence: CASSVDLRDTEAFF. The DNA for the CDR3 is TGTGCCAGCAGCGTAGATCTCCGGGACACTGAAGCTTTCTTT.

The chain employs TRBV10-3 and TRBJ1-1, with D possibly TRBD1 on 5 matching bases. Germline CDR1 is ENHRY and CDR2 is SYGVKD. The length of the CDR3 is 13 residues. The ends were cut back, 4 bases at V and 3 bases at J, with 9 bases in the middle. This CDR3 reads CAISGDRDTEAFF. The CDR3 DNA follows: TGTGCCATCAGTGGCGACAGAGACACTGAAGCTTTCTTT.

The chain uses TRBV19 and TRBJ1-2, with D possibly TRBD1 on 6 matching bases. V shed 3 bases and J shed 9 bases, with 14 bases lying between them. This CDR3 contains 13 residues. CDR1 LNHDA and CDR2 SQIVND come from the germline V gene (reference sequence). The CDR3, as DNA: TGTGCCAGTAGTATTAAGAGGACAGCTAGCTACACCTTC. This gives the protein CASSIKRTASYTF.

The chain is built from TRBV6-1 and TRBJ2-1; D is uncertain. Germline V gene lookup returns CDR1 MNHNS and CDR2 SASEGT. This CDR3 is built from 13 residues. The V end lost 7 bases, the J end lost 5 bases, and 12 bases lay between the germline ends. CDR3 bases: TGTGCCAGCATGCGGCAGCAGCACAATGAGCAGTTCTTC. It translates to CASMRQQHNEQFF.

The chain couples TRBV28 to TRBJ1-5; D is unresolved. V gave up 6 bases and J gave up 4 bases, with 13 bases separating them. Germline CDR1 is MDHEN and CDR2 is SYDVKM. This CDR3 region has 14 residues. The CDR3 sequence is CASRLTVNNQPQHF. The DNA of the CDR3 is TGTGCCAGCAGACTTACAGTTAATAATCAGCCCCAGCATTTT.